This T cell receptor beta chain was observed in a study of blood T cells in healthy people across ages. Study-level points and caveats: Per million T cells, TCR beta diversity dropped about linearly as age rose.

Remarks on this clonotype: Its antigen is not known.

Primed by a sample-barcoded 5' primer and a J-beta primer mix, a second PCR proceeded for 7 to 11 cycles. Via MiXCR, TCRdb re-called the 5' RACE reads, giving one row per CDR3 protein. This sample has 700,000 to 900,000 distinct CDR3 sequences; roughly 50% occur once, and the top ten carry roughly 40%. The junction had 16 bases not matched to a gene; V was cut back by 6 bases and J by 14 bases. The CDR3 is 15 amino acids. CDR1 is DFQATT, CDR2 SNEGSKA, per germline (reference sequence). Sequencing was carried out using blood. The rearrangement uses TRBV20-1 and TRBJ2-3; 14 nucleotides agree with TRBD2. The sequence derives from a man older than 75 in good health. The CDR3 is CSAAGTSGRSRYAYF. For the CDR3, the DNA is TGCAGTGCGGCCGGGACTAGCGGGAGAAGCAGATACGCGTATTTT.